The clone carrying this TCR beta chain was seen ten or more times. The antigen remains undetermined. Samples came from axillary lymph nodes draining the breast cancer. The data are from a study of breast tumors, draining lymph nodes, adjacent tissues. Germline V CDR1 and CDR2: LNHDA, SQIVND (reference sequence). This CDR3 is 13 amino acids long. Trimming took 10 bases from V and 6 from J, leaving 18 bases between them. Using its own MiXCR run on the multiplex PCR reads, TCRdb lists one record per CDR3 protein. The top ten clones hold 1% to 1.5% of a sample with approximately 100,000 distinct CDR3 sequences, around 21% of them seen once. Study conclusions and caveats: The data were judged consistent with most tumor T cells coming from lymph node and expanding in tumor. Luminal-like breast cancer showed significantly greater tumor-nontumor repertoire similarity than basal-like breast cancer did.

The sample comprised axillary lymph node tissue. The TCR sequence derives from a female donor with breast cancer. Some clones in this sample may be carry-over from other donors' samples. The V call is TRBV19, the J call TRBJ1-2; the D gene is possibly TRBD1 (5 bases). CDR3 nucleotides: TGTGCCACTAAGTCGACAGAGTCGCATGGCTACACCTTC. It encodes CATKSTESHGYTF.